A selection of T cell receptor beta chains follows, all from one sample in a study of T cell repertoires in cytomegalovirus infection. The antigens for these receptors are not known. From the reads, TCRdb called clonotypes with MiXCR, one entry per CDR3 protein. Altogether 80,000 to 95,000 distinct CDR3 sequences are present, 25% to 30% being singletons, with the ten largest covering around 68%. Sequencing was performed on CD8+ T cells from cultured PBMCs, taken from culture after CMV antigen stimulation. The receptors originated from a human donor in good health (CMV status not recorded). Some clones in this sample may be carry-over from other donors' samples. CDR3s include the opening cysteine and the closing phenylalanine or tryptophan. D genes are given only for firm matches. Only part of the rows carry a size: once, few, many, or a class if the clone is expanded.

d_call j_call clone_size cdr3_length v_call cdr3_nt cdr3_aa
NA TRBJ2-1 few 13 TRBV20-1 TGCAGTGCTAGAGATGTGGGGTACAATGAGCAGTTCTTC CSARDVGYNEQFF
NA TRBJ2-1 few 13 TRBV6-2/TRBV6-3 TGTGCCAGCACTTATACAGAACTCAATGAGCAGTTCTTC CASTYTELNEQFF
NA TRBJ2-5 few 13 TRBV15 TGTGCCACCAGCAGTCCAAGTCAAGAGACCCAGTACTTC CATSSPSQETQYF
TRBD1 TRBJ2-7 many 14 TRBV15 TGTGCCACCAGCAACCGGGACAGGGGGAACGAGCAGTACTTC CATSNRDRGNEQYF
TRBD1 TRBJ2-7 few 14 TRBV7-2 TGTGCCAGCAGCTTTCTGACAGGGGGATACGAGCAGTACTTC CASSFLTGGYEQYF
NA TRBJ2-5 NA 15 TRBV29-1 TGCAGCGTTGAAGAAGTAGGGGACTACCAAGAGACCCAGTACTTC CSVEEVGDYQETQYF
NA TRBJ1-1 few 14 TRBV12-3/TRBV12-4 TGTGCCAGCAGTTTTTACCCTATCCCCTTTGAAGCTTTCTTT CASSFYPIPFEAFF
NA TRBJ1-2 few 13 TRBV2 TGTGCCAGCAGTGAGAGGGACCGCGGGGGCTACACCTTC CASSERDRGGYTF
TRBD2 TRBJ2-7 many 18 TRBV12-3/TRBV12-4 TGTGCCAGCAGTTTAGACTTAATAGCGGGGGCTATTTGGAACGAGCAGTACTTC CASSLDLIAGAIWNEQYF
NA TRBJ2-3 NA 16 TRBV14 TGTGCCAGCAGCCAAGCGGTCGGCAGACGCACAGATACGCAGTATTTT CASSQAVGRRTDTQYF
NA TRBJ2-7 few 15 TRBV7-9 TGTGCCAGCACCCATAATGGCAGGCCCTCCTACGAGCAGTACTTC CASTHNGRPSYEQYF
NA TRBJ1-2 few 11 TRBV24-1 TGTGCCACCAGTGATCTTCATGGCTACACCTTC CATSDLHGYTF